One and the same sample provided the 27 T cell receptor beta chains below, sequenced in a study of T cells in Graves' hyperthyroidism and ophthalmopathy. The investigators amplified TCR beta CDR3 regions from RNA transcripts. HTBI primers were used for first-round RT-PCR of the TCR CDR3. TCRdb itself ran the multiplex PCR reads through MiXCR, one entry per CDR3 protein. The data contain hundreds of thousands of distinct CDR3 sequences, 15% to 20% of them singletons. Sequenced material: blood. The origin of the receptors is a woman in her thirties with Graves' hyperthyroidism.

This clonotype was seen many times. DNA of the CDR3: TGTGCCAGCAGCTTCGACGGCGGAACCTACAATGAGCAGTTCTTC. Its protein product is CASSFDGGTYNEQFF. The rearrangement joins TRBV7-2 to TRBJ2-1; D is undetermined. This CDR3 is 15 amino acids long. Between the trimmed V and J ends, which lost 3 bases and 2 bases, there was a span of 11 bases. Germline V gene data show CDR1 as SGHTA and CDR2 as FQGNSA.

CDR3 sequence: CASSEASTGGLPGYTF. CDR3 nucleotides: TGTGCCAGCAGTGAAGCCTCGACAGGGGGGCTACCTGGCTACACCTTC. This chain joins TRBV6-1 and TRBJ1-2, with 9 nucleotides matching TRBD1. Unmatched junction bases numbered 9, after V lost 0 bases and J lost 7 bases. CDR3 length: 16 residues. Germline CDR1 reads MNHNS; CDR2 reads SASEGT.

Written as DNA, the CDR3 is TGTGCCATCAGTGAGTCGTCTTGGGTACCCGAGTGGTTCTTC. Its translation is CAISESSWVPEWFF. This rearrangement joins TRBV10-3 to TRBJ2-1; the D is unclear. Germline loops: CDR1 ENHRY, CDR2 SYGVKD. The CDR3 consists of 14 residues. Trimming shortened V by 0 bases and J by 15 bases, and 18 bases separated the two germline ends.

The CDR3 protein is CSASRLHFRGEQFF. The CDR3 DNA is TGCAGTGCTAGCAGGCTCCACTTCCGCGGAGAGCAGTTCTTC. The chain uses TRBV20-1 and TRBJ2-1; the D is unclear. This CDR3 spans 14 amino acids. The V gene's germline CDR1 is DFQATT and CDR2 SNEGSKA (reference sequence). V was cut by 3 bases and J by 10 bases, with 19 bases left in between.

This clonotype occurred many times. This chain connects TRBV7-2 to TRBJ1-3; 12 nucleotides match TRBD1. The V and J ends lost 4 bases and 5 bases, in that order; junction bases with no gene match: 6. Germline V gives CDR1 SGHTA, CDR2 FQGNSA. This CDR3 contains 16 residues. The DNA for the CDR3 is TGTGCCAGCAGCTCCCTCGGGACAGGGGGCAGAAACACCATATATTTT. Translating gives CASSSLGTGGRNTIYF.

The chain couples TRBV6-2 or TRBV6-3 to TRBJ2-7, with D perhaps matching TRBD2 (5 bases). From germline, CDR1 is MNHEY and CDR2 SVGEGT. Trimming took 5 bases from V and 2 from J, leaving 10 bases between them. The CDR3 runs 13 residues. The CDR3: CASSHNSAYEQYF. DNA of the CDR3: TGTGCCAGCAGTCATAATAGCGCCTACGAGCAGTACTTC.

This clonotype was counted many times. The chain uses TRBV10-3 and TRBJ2-5; unclear D gene. The germline V gene has CDR1 ENHRY and CDR2 SYGVKD. V gave up 4 bases and J gave up 1 base, with 7 bases separating them. The CDR3 has 13 residues. The CDR3 DNA reads as TGTGCCATCAGTGGGGCTTCCCAAGAGACCCAGTACTTC. Residues: CAISGASQETQYF.

This clonotype was seen more than once but under ten times. This chain connects TRBV6-1 to TRBJ2-3, with TRBD1 as a possible D gene (5 bases). From germline, CDR1 is MNHNS and CDR2 SASEGT. Trimming left V 5 bases short and J 0 bases short, with 15 bases between. CDR3 size: 16 residues. The CDR3 spells CASSPRRTFSTDTQYF. CDR3 sequence (DNA): TGTGCCAGCAGTCCTCGACGGACATTTAGCACAGATACGCAGTATTTT.

This sequence joins TRBV19 and TRBJ1-3, with D unclear. The CDR3 has 14 amino acids. V lost 2 bases and J lost 0, with 5 bases in between. The V gene's germline CDR1 is LNHDA and CDR2 SQIVND (reference sequence). CDR3 in DNA: TGTGCCAGTAGTATATCCAACTCTGGAAACACCATATATTTT. As protein: CASSISNSGNTIYF. Looking up the rest from reference TRBV19 and TRBJ1-3 gives the full variable domain: DGGITQSPKYLFRKEGQNVTLSCEQNLNHDAMYWYRQDPGQGLRLIYYSQIVNDFQKGDIAEGYSVSREKKESFPLTVTSAQKNPTAFYLCASSISNSGNTIYFGEGSWLTVV.

In its sample, this clonotype was seen many times. The rearrangement uses TRBV27 and TRBJ1-2; D might be TRBD1 (6 bases). V was trimmed by 5 bases and J by 8 bases, leaving 15 bases between them. CDR3 size: 13 residues. From germline, CDR1 is MNHEY and CDR2 SMNVEV (reference sequence). In nucleotides, the CDR3 is TGTGCCAGCAGTGTTACAGGGTCACAAGGCTACACCTTC. Encoded protein: CASSVTGSQGYTF.

This clonotype has a count of ten or more. The chain has TRBV7-2 and TRBJ2-3; 7 bases are shared with TRBD1. This CDR3 spans 14 amino acids. Germline trimming cut 5 bases from V and 4 bases from J; bases unmatched to any gene: 6. Germline lookup yields CDR1 SGHTA and CDR2 FQGNSA. This CDR3 reads CASSDRDSSDTQYF. In DNA form, the CDR3 reads TGTGCCAGCAGCGACCGGGACAGTTCAGATACGCAGTATTTT.

The CDR3 region is CATSGTSGISSYNEQFF. The CDR3 region has the DNA TGTGCCACCAGTGGGACTAGCGGTATAAGCTCCTACAATGAGCAGTTCTTC. The chain carries TRBV24-1 and TRBJ2-1; 10 bases line up with TRBD2. Germline lookup yields CDR1 KGHDR and CDR2 SFDVKD. This CDR3 has 17 amino acids. V lost 5 bases, J lost 0 bases, and 6 bases stayed unmatched.

In this sample, this clonotype turned up many times. CDR3 region: CASGAGDQETQYF. DNA for the CDR3: TGCGCCAGTGGGGCAGGGGACCAAGAGACCCAGTACTTC. The rearrangement links TRBV5-1 to TRBJ2-5, with D tentatively TRBD1 (6 bases). V was shortened by 8 bases and J by 0 bases, with 11 bases between the two germline ends. The germline CDR1 and CDR2 sequences are SGHRS and YFSETQ. The CDR3 totals 13 residues.

This clonotype was detected only a few times. The chain combines TRBV25-1 with TRBJ2-7; 9 bases align to TRBD1. Germline loops: CDR1 MGHDK, CDR2 SYGVNS. With 3 bases clipped from V and 5 bases from J, the junction kept 5 bases outside the gene matches. CDR3 length: 14 residues. CDR3 protein: CASSDDRGGDEQYF. The DNA of the CDR3 is TGTGCCAGCAGTGACGACAGGGGGGGCGACGAGCAGTACTTC.

This clonotype was recorded many times. The chain couples TRBV29-1 to TRBJ1-2; no definite D call. V lost 7 bases to trimming and J lost 5 bases, with 11 bases between them. The CDR3 runs to 11 residues. Germline V CDR1 and CDR2: SQVTM, ANQGSEA. Here the CDR3 reads CSAGGIYGYTF. CDR3 in DNA: TGCAGCGCCGGAGGAATATATGGCTACACCTTC.

This clonotype was counted between two and nine times. J is TRBJ1-1 and V is TRBV29-1, with 7 bases lining up with TRBD1. This CDR3 has 15 amino acids. The V and J ends lost 3 bases and 4 bases, in that order; junction bases with no gene match: 11. Germline-derived CDR1 and CDR2 are SQVTM and ANQGSEA. The CDR3 loop reads CSVDSYRGLGTEAFF. The CDR3 DNA sequence: TGCAGCGTTGATAGTTACAGGGGATTGGGCACTGAAGCTTTCTTT. The variable domain in full, with the rest retrieved from reference TRBV29-1 and TRBJ1-1, is SAVISQKPSRDICQRGTSLTIQCQVDSQVTMMFWYRQQPGQSLTLIATANQGSEATYESGFVIDKFPISRPNLTFSTLTVSNMSPEDSSIYLCSVDSYRGLGTEAFFGQGTRLTVV.

This chain connects TRBV4-1 to TRBJ2-7; D may be TRBD2 (6 bases). V lost 2 bases to trimming and J lost 7 bases, with 9 bases between them. The CDR3 length is 12 residues. Germline loops: CDR1 MGHRA, CDR2 YSYEKL. The CDR3 protein is CASSQPRGEQYF. In DNA form, the CDR3 reads TGCGCCAGCAGCCAACCCCGGGGGGAGCAGTACTTC.

In its sample, this clonotype was seen many times. V and J are TRBV3-1 and TRBJ1-2, with no clear D. The CDR3 loop spans 13 amino acids. Germline V lookup: CDR1 LGHDT, CDR2 YNNKEL (reference sequence). Trimming shortened V by 0 bases and J by 7 bases, and 9 bases separated the two germline ends. CDR3 sequence reads: CASSQDGVTGYTF. The CDR3 DNA sequence: TGTGCCAGCAGCCAAGATGGGGTAACTGGCTACACCTTC.

This clonotype came up many times. This chain links TRBV27 with TRBJ1-1; D ambiguous. V lost 6 bases to trimming and J lost 7 bases, with 9 bases between them. The CDR3 loop spans 11 amino acids. Germline V gene lookup returns CDR1 MNHEY and CDR2 SMNVEV (reference sequence). CDR3 DNA sequence: TGTGCCAGCAGGAGGACCGATGAAGCTTTCTTT. This codes for CASRRTDEAFF.

There are a few counts of this clonotype. This chain uses TRBV20-1 with TRBJ2-3, with TRBD1 identical over 9 bases. The germline gives CDR1 DFQATT, CDR2 SNEGSKA (reference sequence). The CDR3 loop spans 20 amino acids. With 3 bases clipped from V and 2 bases from J, the junction kept 21 bases outside the gene matches. The CDR3 region is CSARSQDRIRQGVTTDTQYF. The CDR3, as DNA: TGCAGTGCTAGGTCCCAAGACCGCATAAGACAGGGGGTTACCACAGATACGCAGTATTTT.

At least ten counts were recorded for this clonotype. The rearrangement uses TRBV5-1 and TRBJ2-3; 8 nucleotides line up with TRBD2. The CDR3 spans 16 residues. Germline V gives CDR1 SGHRS, CDR2 YFSETQ. The ends lost 7 bases at V and 4 bases at J; junction bases unmatched: 14. CDR3 DNA sequence: TGCGCCAGCTCCGACTCCACCGGGACTAGTGCAGATACGCAGTATTTT. As protein: CASSDSTGTSADTQYF.

This clonotype was picked up many times. The CDR3 region is CASRTDSTYGYTF. CDR3 DNA sequence: TGTGCCAGCAGAACGGACAGTACATATGGCTACACCTTC. This chain connects TRBV12-3 or TRBV12-4 to TRBJ1-2, with D perhaps matching TRBD1 (6 bases). The CDR3 loop spans 13 amino acids. Trimming took 6 bases from V and 5 from J, leaving 13 bases between them.

Comment on this clonotype: A much larger clone sits a single nucleotide away, making a read error possible. The genes are TRBV6-1 and TRBJ1-1, with a possible D match to TRBD1 (6 bases). V lost 6 bases to trimming and J lost 6 bases, with 20 bases between them. Germline assignment: CDR1 MNHNS and CDR2 SASEGT. The CDR3 has 15 residues. The CDR3 DNA sequence: TGTGCCAGCAGCTTGGGGGGGGCGCAGTACTCTGAAGCTTTCTTT. This codes for CASSLGGAQYSEAFF.

V usage is TRBV12-3 or TRBV12-4 and J usage is TRBJ1-2, with 12 bases identical to TRBD1. J lost 5 bases, V lost 6 bases, and 16 bases had no gene match. The CDR3 spans 18 residues. Written as DNA, the CDR3 is TGTGCCAGCAGGGCCGGGACAGGGGGCATTCGATCCGAGTATGGCTACACCTTC. Its protein is CASRAGTGGIRSEYGYTF.

The rearrangement links TRBV20-1 to TRBJ2-5, with 12 positions matching TRBD2. V dropped 0 bases and J dropped 5; count of bases not matched to a gene: 10. The CDR3 has 17 amino acids. In germline, CDR1 is DFQATT, CDR2 SNEGSKA (reference sequence). CDR3 bases: TGCAGTGCTAGAGATTTTCTAGCGGGGGGGGATGACGAGACCCAGTACTTC. Protein product: CSARDFLAGGDDETQYF.

This clonotype was counted at least ten times. The chain links TRBV3-1 to TRBJ2-7, with D tentatively TRBD2 (6 bases). Germline CDR1 LGHDT, CDR2 YNNKEL (reference sequence). The CDR3 length is 14 residues. V was cut by 4 bases and J by 4 bases, with 14 bases left in between. The CDR3 reads CASSLRVAGYEQYF. The CDR3 DNA sequence: TGTGCCAGCAGCCTCCGGGTCGCGGGGTACGAGCAGTACTTC.

This clonotype has ten or more counts. The chain links TRBV6-1 to TRBJ2-7, with 9 bases matching TRBD1. Germline V gene sequence: CDR1 MNHNS, CDR2 SASEGT. Trimming removed 6 bases from V and 6 bases from J; junction bases left unmatched: 3. This CDR3 comprises 12 residues. CDR3 amino acids: CASRGTGIEQYF. The CDR3 DNA follows: TGTGCCAGCAGAGGGACAGGGATCGAGCAGTACTTC.